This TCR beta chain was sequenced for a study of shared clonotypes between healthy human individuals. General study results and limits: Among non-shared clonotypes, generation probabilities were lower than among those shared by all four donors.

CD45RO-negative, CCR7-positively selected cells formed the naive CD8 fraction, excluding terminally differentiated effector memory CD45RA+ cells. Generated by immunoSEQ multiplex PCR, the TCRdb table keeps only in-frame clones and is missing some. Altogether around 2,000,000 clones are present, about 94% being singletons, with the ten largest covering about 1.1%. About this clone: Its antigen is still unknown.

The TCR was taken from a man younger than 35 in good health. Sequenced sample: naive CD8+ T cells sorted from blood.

The CDR3 here is CAWSYASYEQYF. CDR3 DNA sequence: TGTGCCTGGAGTTACGCATCCTACGAGCAGTACTTC. V is TRBV30 and J is TRBJ2-7, with D hard to call. Germline CDR1 and CDR2: GTSNPN and SVGIG (reference sequence). Trimming removed 2 bases at V and 1 base at J, with 6 bases between. The CDR3 spans 12 residues. The full variable domain, rest sourced from reference TRBV30 and TRBJ2-7, is SQTIHQWPATLVQPVGSPLSLECTVEGTSNPNLYWYRQAAGRGLQLLFYSVGIGQISSEVPQNLSASRPQDRQFILSSKKLLLSDSGFYLCAWSYASYEQYFGPGTRLTVT.